The 21 T cell receptor beta chains listed next were all sequenced from one sample in a study of shared clonotypes between healthy human individuals. The data were produced by immunoSEQ multiplex PCR, yet TCRdb's version contains in-frame clones alone and is incomplete. The sample yields approximately 2.1 million clones, approximately 95% seen once. Material: naive CD4+ T cells from PBMCs. The subset: CD45RA+ positively selected. Every receptor here comes from a man aged 18-30 years in good health. Some clones in this sample may be carry-over from other donors' samples.

J is TRBJ2-3 and V is TRBV4-3, with unresolved D. The germline CDR1 and CDR2 sequences are LGHNA and YSLEER. The CDR3 covers 16 residues. V was shortened by 0 bases and J by 4 bases, with 14 bases between the two germline ends. The DNA for the CDR3 is TGCGCCAGCAGCCAAGACGGGTACCCTCAGCCAGATACGCAGTATTTT. Residues: CASSQDGYPQPDTQYF.

This chain joins TRBV11-1 and TRBJ2-1, with 10 positions matching TRBD2. The CDR3 has 15 residues. CDR1 and CDR2 (germline): SGHAT, FQDESV (reference sequence). V shed 4 bases and J 6 bases; nucleotides not matched to a gene: 6. The CDR3 sequence: CASSYGLAEGNEQFF. The CDR3 DNA sequence: TGTGCCAGCAGCTACGGACTAGCGGAAGGCAATGAGCAGTTCTTC.

In DNA, the CDR3 is TGTGCCTGGAGTGCCGGACAGGTGATCTATGGCTACACCTTC. This sequence encodes CAWSAGQVIYGYTF. This sequence joins TRBV30 and TRBJ1-2; TRBD1 matches 7 bases. CDR3 length: 14 residues. Germline V gene data show CDR1 as GTSNPN and CDR2 as SVGIG (reference sequence). V was clipped by 1 base and J by 4 bases; unmatched bases: 6.

This chain links TRBV12-5 with TRBJ2-3; no clear D gene. V was trimmed by 7 bases and J by 6 bases, leaving 11 bases between them. Germline lookup yields CDR1 LGHNT and CDR2 FRNRAP. This CDR3 spans 12 amino acids. CDR3 residues: CASANPADTQYF. In nucleotides, the CDR3 is TGTGCTAGTGCCAACCCCGCCGATACGCAGTATTTT.

The V gene is TRBV10-2, the J gene TRBJ1-5; D may be TRBD1 (6 bases). The germline V gene has CDR1 WSHSY and CDR2 SAAADI. V dropped 0 bases and J dropped 6 bases, with 15 bases sitting between them. The CDR3 has 16 amino acids. CDR3 DNA sequence: TGCGCCAGCAGTGAGTCGTGGATCAGGGGCGGTCAGCCCCAGCATTTT. It yields the protein CASSESWIRGGQPQHF.

This chain joins TRBV28 and TRBJ2-4, with D possibly matching TRBD2 (7 bases). This CDR3 is built from 15 residues. The germline V and J ends were trimmed by 8 bases and 1 base, with 15 bases remaining between them. Germline V lookup: CDR1 MDHEN, CDR2 SYDVKM. The DNA of the CDR3 is TGTGCCAGCGTTCCGGGGGGCATGGCCAAAAACATTCAGTACTTC. Translated: CASVPGGMAKNIQYF.

This chain uses TRBV14 with TRBJ1-5; tentative D call: TRBD1 (5 bases). Trimming took 3 bases from V and 2 from J, leaving 17 bases between them. Germline V gives CDR1 SGHDN, CDR2 FVKESK. The CDR3 runs to 17 residues. The CDR3 bases are TGTGCCAGCAGCCAGGGGATGAAGGGGAAGGGCAATCAGCCCCAGCATTTT. This translates into CASSQGMKGKGNQPQHF.

This clone was counted a single time. The V and J genes are TRBV4-2 and TRBJ2-1; D is perhaps TRBD1 (6 bases). CDR1 and CDR2 from the germline V gene are LGHNA and YNFKEQ. The CDR3 consists of 15 residues. Trimming took off 0 bases at V and 10 bases at J, with 16 bases between the two ends. CDR3 in DNA: TGTGCCAGCAGCCAAGAACCAATAAGGGGGAGCGAGCAGTTCTTC. Protein: CASSQEPIRGSEQFF.

The rearrangement uses TRBV28 and TRBJ1-4; D is unresolved. This CDR3 comprises 15 residues. The V gene's germline CDR1 is MDHEN and CDR2 SYDVKM. Trimming removed 4 bases from V and 1 base from J, with 10 bases in between. The CDR3 DNA reads as TGTGCCAGCAGTTCCCGCCTCGGAACTAATGAAAAACTGTTTTTT. Protein product: CASSSRLGTNEKLFF.

This clone was observed a single time. This chain links TRBV7-6 with TRBJ1-3; TRBD1 matches 7 bases. The ends lost 5 bases at V and 3 bases at J; junction bases unmatched: 4. This CDR3 has 14 amino acids. Germline V gene data show CDR1 as SGHVS and CDR2 as FNYEAQ. CDR3: CASSPGQDGNTIYF. For the CDR3, the DNA is TGTGCCAGCAGCCCCGGACAGGATGGAAACACCATATATTTT.

J is TRBJ2-3 and V is TRBV5-4; 11 bases line up with TRBD2. Trimming cost V 4 bases and J 5 bases; bases outside gene matches: 12. Germline V lookup: CDR1 SGHNT, CDR2 YYREEE (reference sequence). There are 17 residues in the CDR3. In nucleotides, the CDR3 is TGTGCCAGCAGCCTGCGACTAGCGGGACAATGGGGAGATACGCAGTATTTT. Protein product: CASSLRLAGQWGDTQYF.

The chain couples TRBV7-2 to TRBJ2-7; tentatively, D is TRBD1 (5 bases). The CDR3 contains 15 residues. Trimming left V 0 bases short and J 3 bases short, with 12 bases between. Germline-derived CDR1 and CDR2 are SGHTA and FQGNSA. CDR3 nucleotide sequence: TGTGCCAGCAGCTTAGCAGGGGTTAATAACTACGAGCAGTACTTC. Residues: CASSLAGVNNYEQYF.

The chain links TRBV11-1 to TRBJ1-4, with D perhaps matching TRBD1 (6 bases). The CDR3 consists of 18 residues. Trimming took 1 base from V and 8 from J, leaving 23 bases between them. CDR1 and CDR2 from the germline V gene are SGHAT and FQDESV (reference sequence). The CDR3 reads CASSLVVGRGREREKLFF. CDR3 coding DNA: TGTGCCAGCAGCTTAGTGGTAGGCAGGGGCCGAGAGAGGGAAAAACTGTTTTTT.

The V and J genes are TRBV28 and TRBJ2-3, with D maybe TRBD2 (5 bases). The CDR3 spans 14 residues. Trimming removed 5 bases from V and 3 bases from J, with 12 bases in between. CDR1 is MDHEN and CDR2 is SYDVKM in the germline V gene. The CDR3 bases are TGTGCCAGCAGTAACCAAAGGGAGACAGATACGCAGTATTTT. Protein sequence: CASSNQRETDTQYF.

V gene TRBV5-4 combines with J gene TRBJ2-7; 7 bases match TRBD2. Unmatched junction bases numbered 3, after V lost 0 bases and J lost 0 bases. The CDR3 runs 15 residues. The V gene's germline CDR1 is SGHNT and CDR2 YYREEE (reference sequence). The CDR3 reads CASSLGGGVSYEQYF. In DNA form, the CDR3 reads TGTGCCAGCAGCTTGGGTGGGGGGGTCTCCTACGAGCAGTACTTC.

This clone was seen just once. V gene TRBV4-2 combines with J gene TRBJ2-3; D is tentatively TRBD1 or TRBD2 (5 bases each). The V end lost 1 base, the J end lost 1 base, and 12 bases lay between the germline ends. The CDR3 contains 16 residues. The germline V gene encodes CDR1 LGHNA and CDR2 YNFKEQ. The CDR3 sequence is CASSQGEGIGTDTQYF. The CDR3 DNA reads TGTGCCAGCAGCCAAGGAGAGGGGATTGGCACAGATACGCAGTATTTT.

The chain recombines TRBV6-6 with TRBJ2-7, with D maybe TRBD2 (6 bases). The CDR3 loop spans 12 amino acids. Germline values: CDR1 MNHNY, CDR2 SVGAGI (reference sequence). The germline V and J ends were trimmed by 6 bases and 4 bases, with 10 bases remaining between them. The DNA for the CDR3 is TGTGCCAGCAGCTCGGAGGGATACGAGCAGTACTTC. It encodes CASSSEGYEQYF.

This rearrangement joins TRBV6-1 to TRBJ1-1; D remains unclear. Per germline, CDR1 MNHNS and CDR2 SASEGT. V gave up 5 bases and J gave up 9 bases, with 10 bases separating them. The CDR3 totals 11 residues. The CDR3 coding sequence is TGTGCCAGCAGTTACCAGCAGCAAGCTTTCTTT. It specifies CASSYQQQAFF.

This clone appeared a single time. The chain has TRBV7-2 and TRBJ2-7; TRBD2 matches at 10 bases. V trimming: 5 bases; J trimming: 9 bases; junction bases outside the gene matches: 16. Germline V gene data show CDR1 as SGHTA and CDR2 as FQGNSA. There are 16 residues in the CDR3. CDR3 bases: TGTGCCAGCAGCCTAGGGGGACCTAGCGGGAGCTGGGGGCAGTACTTC. Protein product: CASSLGGPSGSWGQYF.

The chain joins TRBV10-3 to TRBJ2-1; 8 positions match TRBD1. The V gene's germline CDR1 is ENHRY and CDR2 SYGVKD. The J segment lost 9 bases and the V segment lost 2 bases, leaving 12 bases of the junction unmatched. CDR3 length: 16 residues. The DNA for the CDR3 is TGTGCCATCAGTGAGCCGACGACAGGGGTCTACTTTGAGCAGTTCTTC. Translated, it gives CAISEPTTGVYFEQFF.

The rearrangement joins TRBV5-1 to TRBJ2-3; the D call may be TRBD1 or TRBD2 (5 bases each). V was clipped by 5 bases and J by 4 bases, with 14 bases between them. The length of the CDR3 is 14 residues. Germline V gives CDR1 SGHRS, CDR2 YFSETQ. The CDR3 loop is CASSQGARPDTQYF. The CDR3 coding sequence is TGCGCCAGCAGTCAGGGAGCTCGGCCAGATACGCAGTATTTT.